The present T cell receptor beta chain was sequenced within a study of shared clonotypes between healthy human individuals. General study results and limits: The naive CD4 repertoires of a handful of donors were compared, and roughly 5% of clonotypes were shared. All-four-donor shared clonotypes had higher generation probabilities than non-shared clonotypes did.

The CDR3 contains 15 residues. The V end lost 3 bases, the J end lost 3 bases, and 12 bases lay between the germline ends. Germline lookup yields CDR1 MNHEY and CDR2 SMNVEV (reference sequence). Each PCR replicate from the sorted subsets contained around 200 ng DNA, which is tens of thousands of T cell genomes. Sequencing was performed with immunoSEQ multiplex PCR; in TCRdb, only in-frame clones are kept and a portion is missing. The sample includes some 1.5 million clones, around 98% seen only once; the top ten take 0.4% to 0.55%. As regards this clone: The target antigen is unknown.

Recent acute infections and vaccinations were absent in the healthy HIV-negative adult donors. The receptor's source is a man aged 30 to 39 in good health. Sequenced sample: naive CD4+ T cells sorted from blood. Subset indicated: CD45RA+ positively selected. V is TRBV27 and J is TRBJ2-1, with no clear D. As DNA, the CDR3 is TGTGCCAGCAGTTTCACCGGGCCGTACTACAATGAGCAGTTCTTC. It yields the protein CASSFTGPYYNEQFF.